This T cell receptor beta chain was profiled in a study of shared clonotypes between healthy human individuals. This CDR3 is 14 amino acids long. Germline CDR1 is SGHVS and CDR2 is FQNEAQ. V lost 5 bases and J lost 5; bases outside the gene matches: 5. Assay: immunoSEQ multiplex PCR; the TCRdb copy retains only in-frame clones and omits some. The profile shows about 1 million clones, roughly 70% of them singletons. This clone has just a few counts. The chain combines TRBV7-8 with TRBJ1-4; TRBD1 matches 7 bases. This TCR was recovered from a man aged 18 to 30 in good health. The sample comprised memory CD4+ T cells sorted from blood. The subset was: CD45RA-negative fraction. The CDR3: CASSRGQINEKLFF. CDR3 DNA sequence: TGTGCCAGCAGCCGGGGACAGATAAATGAAAAACTGTTTTTT.